This TCR beta chain was profiled in a study of T cell repertoires in cytomegalovirus infection. Study summary: It was the public TCR beta signatures that indicated both CMV infection and matching HLA type.

TCRdb re-called the reads with MiXCR, one entry per CDR3 protein. The sample contains around 740,000 distinct CDR3 sequences, 35% of which appear only once. The V and J ends lost 5 bases and 2 bases respectively, with 13 bases between them. Germline V gene lookup returns CDR1 DFQATT and CDR2 SNEGSKA (reference sequence). This CDR3 has 13 residues. This rearrangement joins TRBV20-1 to TRBJ2-7, with D maybe TRBD1 (7 bases). Sequencing was carried out using PBMCs. The TCR was taken from a human donor in good health (CMV status not recorded). Some clones in this sample may be carry-over from other donors' samples. The CDR3 DNA follows: TGCAGTGCTGAACAGGGGACTCCCTACGAGCAGTACTTC. It specifies CSAEQGTPYEQYF.